Sequencing of this TCR beta chain was carried out in a study of T cell repertoires in cytomegalovirus infection. Study-wide background: Researchers turned to recently identified HLA-C-restricted CMV epitopes as well as well-studied HLA-B-restricted ones. Through public TCR beta signatures, both CMV infection and matching HLA type were indicated.

TCRdb re-called the reads with MiXCR, one entry per CDR3 protein. The sample includes about 330,000 distinct CDR3 sequences, about 34% of them seen just once. This clonotype was observed a few times. Its target is unknown. Study-wide findings and caveats: Carriage of CMV together with the relevant HLA was identifiable through cumulative public TCR beta family frequency. Ex vivo responses were dominated by HLA-C-restricted CMV-specific TCR beta clonotypes.

Material: cultured PBMCs, obtained from culture after CMV antigen stimulation. The clonotype originates from a human donor in good health (CMV status not recorded). Some clones in this sample may be carry-over from other donors' samples.

CDR3 region: CASSHPGTRNYNEQFF. CDR3 bases: TGTGCCAGCAGCCACCCCGGGACTAGGAACTACAATGAGCAGTTCTTC. The chain employs TRBV7-3 and TRBJ2-1; 8 bases match TRBD2. Germline V lookup: CDR1 SGHTA, CDR2 FQGTGA. This CDR3 has 16 amino acids. The ends lost 5 bases at V and 3 bases at J; junction bases unmatched: 9.